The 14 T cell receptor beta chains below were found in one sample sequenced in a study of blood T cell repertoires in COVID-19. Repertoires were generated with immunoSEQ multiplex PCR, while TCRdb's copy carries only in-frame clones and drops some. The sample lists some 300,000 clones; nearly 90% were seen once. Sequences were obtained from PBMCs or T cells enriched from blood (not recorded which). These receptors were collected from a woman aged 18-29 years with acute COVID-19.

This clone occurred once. The CDR3 sequence is CASSEISYGYTF. The CDR3 DNA reads TGTGCCAGCAGTGAAATCTCCTATGGCTACACCTTC. The chain is built from TRBV2 and TRBJ1-2; unclear D gene. The CDR3 is made up of 12 amino acids. V lost 2 bases and J 4 bases, leaving 5 bases between the germline ends. Germline-derived CDR1 and CDR2 are SNHLY and FYNNEI.

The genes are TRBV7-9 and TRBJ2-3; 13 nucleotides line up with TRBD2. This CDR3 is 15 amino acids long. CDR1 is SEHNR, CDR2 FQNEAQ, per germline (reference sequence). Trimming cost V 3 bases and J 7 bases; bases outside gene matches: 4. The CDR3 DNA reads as TGTGCCAGCAGCTTCCTACTAGCGGGAGGGAATACGCAGTATTTT. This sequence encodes CASSFLLAGGNTQYF.

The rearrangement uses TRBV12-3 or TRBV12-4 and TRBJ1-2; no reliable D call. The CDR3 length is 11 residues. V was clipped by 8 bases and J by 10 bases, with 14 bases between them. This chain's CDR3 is CASHRVGVYTF. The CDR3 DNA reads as TGTGCCAGCCACCGGGTCGGGGTCTACACCTTC.

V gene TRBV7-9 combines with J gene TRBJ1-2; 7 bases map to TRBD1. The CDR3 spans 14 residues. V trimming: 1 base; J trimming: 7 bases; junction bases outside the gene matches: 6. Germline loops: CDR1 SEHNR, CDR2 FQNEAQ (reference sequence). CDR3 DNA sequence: TGTGCCAGCAGCTTAGAGATAGGGGGCGGTGGCTACACCTTC. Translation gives CASSLEIGGGGYTF.

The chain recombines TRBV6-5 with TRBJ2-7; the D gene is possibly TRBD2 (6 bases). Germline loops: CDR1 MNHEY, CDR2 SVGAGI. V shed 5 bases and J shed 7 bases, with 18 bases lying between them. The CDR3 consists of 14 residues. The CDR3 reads CASSIGTSRGEQYF. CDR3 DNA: TGTGCCAGCAGTATCGGGACTTCCCGAGGGGAGCAGTACTTC.

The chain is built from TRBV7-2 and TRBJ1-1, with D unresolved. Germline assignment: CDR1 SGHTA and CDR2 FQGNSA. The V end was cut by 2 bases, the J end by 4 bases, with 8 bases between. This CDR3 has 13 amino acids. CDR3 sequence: CASSLSRGTEAFF. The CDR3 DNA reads TGTGCCAGCAGCTTAAGCCGGGGCACTGAAGCTTTCTTT.

The CDR3 nucleotides read TGTGCCAGTAGTCTACCGACAGGCCCTGGAGGAGGCGGCTACACCTTC. Translation: CASSLPTGPGGGGYTF. This sequence joins TRBV19 and TRBJ1-2; possible D gene TRBD1, 6 bases. Trimming shortened V by 5 bases and J by 8 bases, and 24 bases separated the two germline ends. CDR3 length: 16 residues. CDR1 and CDR2 (germline): LNHDA, SQIVND (reference sequence).

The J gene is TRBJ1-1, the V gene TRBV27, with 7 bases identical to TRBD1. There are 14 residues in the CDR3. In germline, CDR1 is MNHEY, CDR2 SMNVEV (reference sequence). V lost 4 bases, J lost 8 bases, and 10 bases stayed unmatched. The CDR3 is CASSYSTGAYEAFF. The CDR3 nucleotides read TGTGCCAGCAGTTACAGCACAGGGGCCTACGAAGCTTTCTTT.

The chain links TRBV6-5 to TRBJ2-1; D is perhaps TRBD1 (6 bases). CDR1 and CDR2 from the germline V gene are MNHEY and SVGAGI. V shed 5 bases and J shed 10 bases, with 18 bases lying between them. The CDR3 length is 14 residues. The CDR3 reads CASSRGILGTEQFF. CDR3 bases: TGTGCCAGCAGTAGGGGGATTTTGGGGACCGAGCAGTTCTTC.

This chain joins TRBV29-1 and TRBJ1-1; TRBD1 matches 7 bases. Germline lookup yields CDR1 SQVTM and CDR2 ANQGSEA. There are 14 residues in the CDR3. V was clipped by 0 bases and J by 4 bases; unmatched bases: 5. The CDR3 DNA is TGCAGCGTTGAAGAAGGCGGACAGGTCACTGAAGCTTTCTTT. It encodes CSVEEGGQVTEAFF. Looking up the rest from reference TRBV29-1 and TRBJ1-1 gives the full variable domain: SAVISQKPSRDICQRGTSLTIQCQVDSQVTMMFWYRQQPGQSLTLIATANQGSEATYESGFVIDKFPISRPNLTFSTLTVSNMSPEDSSIYLCSVEEGGQVTEAFFGQGTRLTVV.

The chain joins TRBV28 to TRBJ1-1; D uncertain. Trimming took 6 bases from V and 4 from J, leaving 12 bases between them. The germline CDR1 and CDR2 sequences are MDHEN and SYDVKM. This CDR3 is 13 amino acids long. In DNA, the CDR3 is TGTGCCAGCAGGGGAGGCCTGGGCACTGAAGCTTTCTTT. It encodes CASRGGLGTEAFF.

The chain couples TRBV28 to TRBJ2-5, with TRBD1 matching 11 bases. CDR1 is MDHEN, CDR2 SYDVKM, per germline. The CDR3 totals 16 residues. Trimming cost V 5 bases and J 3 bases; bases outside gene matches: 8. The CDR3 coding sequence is TGTGCCAGCAGTATTCCACGGACAGGGGGCGAAGAGACCCAGTACTTC. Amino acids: CASSIPRTGGEETQYF. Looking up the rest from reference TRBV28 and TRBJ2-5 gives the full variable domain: DVKVTQSSRYLVKRTGEKVFLECVQDMDHENMFWYRQDPGLGLRLIYFSYDVKMKEKGDIPEGYSVSREKKERFSLILESASTNQTSMYLCASSIPRTGGEETQYFGPGTRLLVL.

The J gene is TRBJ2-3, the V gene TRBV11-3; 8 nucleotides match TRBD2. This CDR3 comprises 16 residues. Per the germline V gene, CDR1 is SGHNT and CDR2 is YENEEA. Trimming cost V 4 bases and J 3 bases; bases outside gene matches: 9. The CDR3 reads CASSSPGGERTDTQYF. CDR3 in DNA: TGTGCCAGCAGCTCCCCCGGGGGGGAGAGGACAGATACGCAGTATTTT.

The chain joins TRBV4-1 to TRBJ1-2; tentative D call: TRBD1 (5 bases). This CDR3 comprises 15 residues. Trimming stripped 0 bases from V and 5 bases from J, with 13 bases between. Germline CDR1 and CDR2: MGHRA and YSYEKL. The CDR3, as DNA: TGCGCCAGCAGCCAAGAAGGAGGGGTCTGGTATGGCTACACCTTC. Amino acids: CASSQEGGVWYGYTF.